The source of this TCR beta chain is a study of T cells in Graves' hyperthyroidism and ophthalmopathy. Study-wide context: It was at initial diagnosis, before any treatment, that peripheral blood was collected.

TCR beta CDR3 region amplification was performed from RNA transcripts. First-round RT-PCR with HTBI primers amplified the TCR CDR3 region. Via MiXCR, TCRdb re-called the multiplex PCR reads, giving one row per CDR3 protein. The data contain a few hundred thousand distinct CDR3 sequences, approximately 15% of them singletons. Participants, patients aged 18 to 65, had newly diagnosed hyperthyroidism with a duration under 2 months. Per germline, CDR1 MNHEY and CDR2 SMNVEV (reference sequence). The CDR3 is 15 residues long. V lost 1 base, J lost 2 bases, and 9 bases lay in between. The sample holds many counts of this clonotype.

The sequenced sample was blood. This sequence joins TRBV27 and TRBJ1-5, with unresolved D. The sequence was collected from a woman aged 25-40 years with Graves' hyperthyroidism. CDR3 sequence reads: CASSLLAGGNQPQHF. DNA of the CDR3: TGTGCCAGCAGTTTATTAGCTGGGGGCAATCAGCCCCAGCATTTT.